This T cell receptor beta chain is drawn from a study of T-cell memory formation after mild COVID-19. Findings and limits, study-wide: Prior to infection, memory already included some responding clones, suggesting cross-reactive memory joined.

This CDR3 spans 16 amino acids. V lost 4 bases to trimming and J lost 2 bases; unmatched junction nucleotides: 8. Looked up from germline, CDR1 is MGHRA and CDR2 is YSYEKL. On this clonotype itself: What it binds is not known.

TCRdb passed the 5' RACE reads through MiXCR, listing each CDR3 protein once. The profile covers 500,000 to 600,000 distinct CDR3 sequences, with about a sixth appearing a single time and more than 10% taken by the ten largest. This chain links TRBV4-1 with TRBJ2-7; TRBD1 aligns across 10 bases. The TCR comes from an adult woman who had mild COVID-19 (a few samples of this study predate the infection). Cell type and time point are not known. The sample consisted of PBMCs or a T cell subset sorted from them (not recorded which). CDR3 sequence reads: CASSLIGTGDPYEQYF. CDR3 sequence (DNA): TGCGCCAGCAGCCTTATCGGGACAGGGGATCCCTACGAGCAGTACTTC.